This is a list of T cell receptor beta chains from one sample in a study of blood T cell repertoires in COVID-19. The assay was immunoSEQ multiplex PCR, and TCRdb's table has in-frame clones only and misses some. Seen here are approximately 290,000 clones, about nine tenths observed once, and the top ten hold approximately 10%. Sequencing input: peripheral blood. These receptors were collected from a woman in her 30s with COVID-19, enrolled during active disease. The CDR3 runs from the conserved cysteine through the conserved F or W. The order of the fields is J gene, V gene, D gene, clone size, CDR3 protein, CDR3 DNA. D genes are given only for firm matches. Size tells how often a clone was seen (once, few, many) or the class of an expanded clone, and some rows leave it out.

J: TRBJ2-7
V: TRBV18
D: NA
size: NA
CDR3: CASSPGGEPLYEQYF
DNA: TGTGCCAGCTCACCGGGCGGGGAACCCCTTTACGAGCAGTACTTC

J: TRBJ2-3
V: TRBV7-2
D: TRBD2
size: NA
CDR3: CASSVETSGGEGTQYF
DNA: TGTGCCAGCAGCGTAGAGACTAGCGGGGGAGAGGGTACGCAGTATTTT

J: TRBJ1-6
V: TRBV11-2
D: NA
size: NA
CDR3: CASSRRARVNSPLHF
DNA: TGTGCCAGCAGCCGTCGCGCCAGGGTTAATTCACCCCTCCACTTT

J: TRBJ2-2
V: TRBV9
D: TRBD2
size: NA
CDR3: CASSVSGGDITGELFF
DNA: TGTGCCAGCAGCGTATCCGGGGGGGATATAACCGGGGAGCTGTTTTTT

J: TRBJ2-3
V: TRBV29-1
D: NA
size: NA
CDR3: CSGLLDPRTQYF
DNA: TGCAGCGGGCTGCTCGACCCGCGGACGCAGTATTTT

J: TRBJ1-1
V: TRBV16
D: NA
size: NA
CDR3: CASSLRGSAFF
DNA: TGTGCCAGCAGCCTTCGGGGAAGTGCTTTCTTT

J: TRBJ1-6
V: TRBV28
D: NA
size: NA
CDR3: CASSLTGDYNSPLHF
DNA: TGTGCCAGCAGCCTCACAGGAGATTATAATTCACCCCTCCACTTT

J: TRBJ1-6
V: TRBV14
D: NA
size: NA
CDR3: CASSQIVNAAGSPLHF
DNA: TGTGCCAGCAGCCAAATCGTAAACGCGGCGGGGTCACCCCTCCACTTT

J: TRBJ2-7
V: TRBV27
D: NA
size: NA
CDR3: CASSPYGTYEQYF
DNA: TGTGCCAGCAGCCCATATGGCACCTACGAGCAGTACTTC

J: TRBJ1-2
V: TRBV28
D: NA
size: once
CDR3: CASNEGITYGYTF
DNA: TGTGCCAGCAATGAGGGAATAACCTATGGCTACACCTTC

J: TRBJ1-5
V: TRBV19
D: TRBD1
size: NA
CDR3: CASTRPGRGRSQPQHF
DNA: TGTGCCAGTACCCGACCGGGCAGGGGGAGAAGTCAGCCCCAGCATTTT

J: TRBJ1-4
V: TRBV4-1
D: NA
size: NA
CDR3: CASSQDGGAGEKLFF
DNA: TGCGCCAGCAGCCAAGATGGAGGGGCGGGTGAAAAACTGTTTTTT

J: TRBJ1-2
V: TRBV5-1
D: NA
size: NA
CDR3: CASSLAGGSSGYGYTF
DNA: TGCGCCAGCAGCTTGGCCGGGGGGAGTTCGGGTTATGGCTACACCTTC

J: TRBJ1-4
V: TRBV4-2
D: NA
size: few
CDR3: CASSQARSTNEKLFF
DNA: TGTGCCAGCAGCCAAGCTAGGTCAACTAATGAAAAACTGTTTTTT

J: TRBJ1-1
V: TRBV9
D: NA
size: NA
CDR3: CASSESMAAEAFF
DNA: TGTGCCAGCAGCGAATCAATGGCAGCTGAAGCTTTCTTT

J: TRBJ1-5
V: TRBV27
D: NA
size: once
CDR3: CASSPSRGQPQHF
DNA: TGTGCCAGCAGTCCCTCCCGCGGGCAGCCCCAGCATTTT

J: TRBJ1-2
V: TRBV6-1
D: NA
size: NA
CDR3: CASSEATVIF
DNA: TGTGCCAGCAGTGAAGCGACAGTAATCTTC

J: TRBJ2-5
V: TRBV7-9
D: TRBD2
size: NA
CDR3: CASSRLAGEETQYF
DNA: TGTGCCAGCAGCCGACTAGCGGGGGAAGAGACCCAGTACTTC

J: TRBJ1-2
V: TRBV27
D: NA
size: NA
CDR3: CASSLDTWGRGGYTF
DNA: TGTGCCAGCAGTTTAGATACATGGGGGCGCGGCGGCTACACCTTC

J: TRBJ1-5
V: TRBV11-2
D: NA
size: NA
CDR3: CASSFGSGGQPQHF
DNA: TGTGCCAGCAGCTTTGGCTCCGGCGGTCAGCCCCAGCATTTT

J: TRBJ2-7
V: TRBV12-3/TRBV12-4
D: TRBD1
size: NA
CDR3: CASSPGRGREQYF
DNA: TGTGCCAGCAGCCCGGGCAGGGGGCGCGAGCAGTACTTC

J: TRBJ1-2
V: TRBV27
D: NA
size: NA
CDR3: CASTAGLGYGYTF
DNA: TGTGCCAGCACCGCAGGGTTGGGTTATGGCTACACCTTC

J: TRBJ2-4
V: TRBV4-1
D: TRBD2
size: once
CDR3: CASSPGLRGSIQYF
DNA: TGCGCCAGCAGCCCGGGACTACGGGGGAGCATTCAGTACTTC

J: TRBJ2-1
V: TRBV7-8
D: NA
size: NA
CDR3: CASSPTSKQFF
DNA: TGTGCCAGCAGCCCTACTAGCAAGCAGTTCTTC

J: TRBJ1-2
V: TRBV28
D: TRBD1
size: NA
CDR3: CASRGQGVYYGYTF
DNA: TGTGCCAGCAGGGGACAGGGAGTATACTATGGCTACACCTTC

J: TRBJ1-2
V: TRBV7-9
D: TRBD1
size: NA
CDR3: CASSSTGAGGYGYTF
DNA: TGTGCCAGCAGCTCAACAGGGGCAGGCGGCTATGGCTACACCTTC

J: TRBJ1-2
V: TRBV19
D: NA
size: NA
CDR3: CASSIFAAGYGYTF
DNA: TGTGCCAGTAGTATTTTCGCCGCCGGGTATGGCTACACCTTC

J: TRBJ1-1
V: TRBV29-1
D: NA
size: NA
CDR3: CSCLMNTEAFF
DNA: TGCAGTTGTCTAATGAACACTGAAGCTTTCTTT

J: TRBJ1-4
V: TRBV5-1
D: NA
size: once
CDR3: CASSLGGLNEKLFF
DNA: TGCGCCAGCAGCTTGGGGGGGCTTAATGAAAAACTGTTTTTT

J: TRBJ2-7
V: TRBV11-1
D: NA
size: NA
CDR3: CASSFWGGPYEQYF
DNA: TGTGCCAGCAGCTTCTGGGGGGGGCCCTACGAGCAGTACTTC

J: TRBJ1-2
V: TRBV2
D: TRBD1
size: NA
CDR3: CARKQGAGGYPNGYTF
DNA: TGTGCCAGAAAACAGGGGGCAGGCGGTTACCCGAATGGCTACACCTTC

J: TRBJ2-5
V: TRBV14
D: TRBD2
size: NA
CDR3: CASSQDWLAGGQETQYF
DNA: TGTGCCAGCAGCCAAGACTGGCTAGCGGGGGGACAGGAGACCCAGTACTTC

J: TRBJ2-1
V: TRBV27
D: TRBD2
size: NA
CDR3: CASSLLGLAGDNEQFF
DNA: TGTGCCAGCAGTTTACTTGGACTAGCGGGGGACAATGAGCAGTTCTTC